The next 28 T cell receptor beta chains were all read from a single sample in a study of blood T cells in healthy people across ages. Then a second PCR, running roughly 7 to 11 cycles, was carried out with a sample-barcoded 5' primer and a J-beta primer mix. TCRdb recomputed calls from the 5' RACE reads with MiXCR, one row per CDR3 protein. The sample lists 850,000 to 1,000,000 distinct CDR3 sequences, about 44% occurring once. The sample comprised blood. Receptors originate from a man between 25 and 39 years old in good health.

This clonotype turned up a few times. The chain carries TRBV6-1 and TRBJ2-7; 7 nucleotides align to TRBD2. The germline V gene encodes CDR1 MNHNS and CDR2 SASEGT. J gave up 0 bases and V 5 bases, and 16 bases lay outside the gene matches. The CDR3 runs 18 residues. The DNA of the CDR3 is TGTGCCAGCAGTCCTAAAAACTTCGGGGGGAGGAGCTCCTACGAGCAGTACTTC. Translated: CASSPKNFGGRSSYEQYF.

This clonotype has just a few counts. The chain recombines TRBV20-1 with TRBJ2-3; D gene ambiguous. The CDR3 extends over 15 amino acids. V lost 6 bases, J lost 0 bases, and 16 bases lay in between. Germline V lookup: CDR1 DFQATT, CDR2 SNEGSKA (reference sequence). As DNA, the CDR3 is TGCAGTGCCTCCTATGGCGGACCTAGCACAGATACGCAGTATTTT. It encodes CSASYGGPSTDTQYF.

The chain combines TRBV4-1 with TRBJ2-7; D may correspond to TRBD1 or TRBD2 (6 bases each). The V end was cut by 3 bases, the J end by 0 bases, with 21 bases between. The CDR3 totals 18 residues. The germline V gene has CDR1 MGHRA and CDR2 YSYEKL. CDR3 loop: CASSHRRGVGQSSYEQYF. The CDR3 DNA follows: TGCGCCAGCAGCCACCGTAGGGGGGTAGGACAGTCCTCCTACGAGCAGTACTTC.

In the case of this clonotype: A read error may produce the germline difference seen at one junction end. CDR3 nucleotides: TGTGCCATCAGTAACACCGGGGAGCTGTTCTTT. Translating gives CAISNTGELFF. This chain connects TRBV10-3 to TRBJ2-2, with D possibly matching TRBD2 (5 bases). The CDR3 spans 11 residues. Germline CDR1 reads ENHRY; CDR2 reads SYGVKD.

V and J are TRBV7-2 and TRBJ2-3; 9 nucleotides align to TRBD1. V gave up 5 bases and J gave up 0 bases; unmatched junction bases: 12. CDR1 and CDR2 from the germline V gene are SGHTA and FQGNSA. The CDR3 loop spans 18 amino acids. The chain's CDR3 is CASSIDRDRDPSTDTQYF. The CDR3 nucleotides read TGTGCCAGCAGCATAGACCGGGACAGGGACCCTAGCACAGATACGCAGTATTTT.

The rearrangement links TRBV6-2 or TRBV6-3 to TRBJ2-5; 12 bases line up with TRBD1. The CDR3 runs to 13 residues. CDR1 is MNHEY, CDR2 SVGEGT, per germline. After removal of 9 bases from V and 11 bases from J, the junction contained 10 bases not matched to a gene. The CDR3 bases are TGTGCCAGTCCGGGACAGGGGGCCCATGAGCAGTACTTC. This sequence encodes CASPGQGAHEQYF.

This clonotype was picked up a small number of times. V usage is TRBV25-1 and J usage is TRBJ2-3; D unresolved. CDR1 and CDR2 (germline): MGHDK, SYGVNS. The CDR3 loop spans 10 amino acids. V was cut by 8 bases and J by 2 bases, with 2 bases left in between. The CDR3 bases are TGTGCCAGCGCCACAGATACGCAGTATTTT. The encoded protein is CASATDTQYF.

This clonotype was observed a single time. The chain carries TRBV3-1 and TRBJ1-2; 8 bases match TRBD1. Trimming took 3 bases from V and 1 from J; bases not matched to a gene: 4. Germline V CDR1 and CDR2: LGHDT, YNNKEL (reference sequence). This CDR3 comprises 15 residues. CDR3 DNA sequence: TGTGCCAGCAGCCATAGACAGGGGAATAACTATGGCTACACCTTC. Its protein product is CASSHRQGNNYGYTF.

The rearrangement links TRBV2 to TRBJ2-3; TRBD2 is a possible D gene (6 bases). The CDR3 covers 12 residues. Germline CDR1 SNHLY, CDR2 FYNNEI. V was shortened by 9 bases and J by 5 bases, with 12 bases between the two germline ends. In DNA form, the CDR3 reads TGTGCCAGTTCGGGGGAGGTAGATACGCAGTATTTT. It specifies CASSGEVDTQYF.

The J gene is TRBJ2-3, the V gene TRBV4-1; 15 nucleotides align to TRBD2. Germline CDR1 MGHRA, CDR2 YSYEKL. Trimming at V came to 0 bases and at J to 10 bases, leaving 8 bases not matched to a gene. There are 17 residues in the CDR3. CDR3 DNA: TGCGCCAGCAGCCAAGATGGGACTAGCGGGGGGCAGAAATCGCAGTATTTT. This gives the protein CASSQDGTSGGQKSQYF.

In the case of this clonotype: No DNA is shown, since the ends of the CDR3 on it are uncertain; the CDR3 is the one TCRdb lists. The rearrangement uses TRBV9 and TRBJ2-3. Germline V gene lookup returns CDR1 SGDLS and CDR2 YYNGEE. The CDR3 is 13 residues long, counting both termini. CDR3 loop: CASSVATGSAMYF.

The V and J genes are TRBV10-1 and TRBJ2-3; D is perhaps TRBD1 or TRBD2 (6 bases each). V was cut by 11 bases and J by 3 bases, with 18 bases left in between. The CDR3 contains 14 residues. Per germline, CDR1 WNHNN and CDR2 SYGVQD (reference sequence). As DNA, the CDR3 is TGCGCCTCGCAGCCGGGGGCGCCAACAGATACGCAGTATTTT. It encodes CASQPGAPTDTQYF.

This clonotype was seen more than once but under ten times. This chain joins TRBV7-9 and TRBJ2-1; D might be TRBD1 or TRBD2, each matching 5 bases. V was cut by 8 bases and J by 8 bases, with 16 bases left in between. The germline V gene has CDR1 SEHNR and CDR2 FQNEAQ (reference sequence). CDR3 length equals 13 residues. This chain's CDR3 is CASASGLRDEQFF. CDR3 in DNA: TGTGCCAGCGCCTCAGGGTTGAGGGATGAGCAGTTCTTC.

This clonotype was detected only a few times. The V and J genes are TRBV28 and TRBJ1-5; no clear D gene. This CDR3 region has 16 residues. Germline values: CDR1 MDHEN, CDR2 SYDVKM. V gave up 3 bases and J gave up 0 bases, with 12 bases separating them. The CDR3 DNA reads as TGTGCCAGCAGTTTGGGAGGGCGGTATAGCAATCAGCCCCAGCATTTT. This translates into CASSLGGRYSNQPQHF.

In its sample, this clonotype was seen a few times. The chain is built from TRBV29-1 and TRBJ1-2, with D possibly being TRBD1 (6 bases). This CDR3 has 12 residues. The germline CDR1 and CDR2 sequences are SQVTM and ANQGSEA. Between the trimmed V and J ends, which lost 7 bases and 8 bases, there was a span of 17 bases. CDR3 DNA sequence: TGCAGCGCTGCGGGGGGGCCCTACGGCTACACCTTC. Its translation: CSAAGGPYGYTF.

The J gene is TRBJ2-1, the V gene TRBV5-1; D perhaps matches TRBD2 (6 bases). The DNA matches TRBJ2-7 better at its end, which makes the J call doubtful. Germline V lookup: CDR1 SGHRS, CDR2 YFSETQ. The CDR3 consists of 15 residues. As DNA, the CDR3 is TGCGCCAGCAGCGAGGGACTGGGCACCTACAATGAGCAGTACTTC. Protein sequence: CASSEGLGTYNEQYF.

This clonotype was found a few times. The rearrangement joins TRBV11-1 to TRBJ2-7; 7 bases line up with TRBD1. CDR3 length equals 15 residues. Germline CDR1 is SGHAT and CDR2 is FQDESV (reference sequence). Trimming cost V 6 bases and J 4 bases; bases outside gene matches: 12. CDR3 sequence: CASRDTRDSIYEQYF. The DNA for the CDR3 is TGTGCCAGCAGGGACACAAGGGACAGCATATACGAGCAGTACTTC.

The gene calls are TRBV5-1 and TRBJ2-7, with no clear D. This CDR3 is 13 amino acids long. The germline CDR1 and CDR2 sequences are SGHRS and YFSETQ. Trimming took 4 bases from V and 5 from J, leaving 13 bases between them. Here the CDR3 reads CASSVRVANEQYF. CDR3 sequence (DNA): TGCGCCAGCAGCGTGCGAGTGGCGAACGAGCAGTACTTC. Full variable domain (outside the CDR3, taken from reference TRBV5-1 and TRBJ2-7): KAGVTQTPRYLIKTRGQQVTLSCSPISGHRSVSWYQQTPGQGLQFLFEYFSETQRNKGNFPGRFSGRQFSNSRSEMNVSTLELGDSALYLCASSVRVANEQYFGPGTRLTVT.

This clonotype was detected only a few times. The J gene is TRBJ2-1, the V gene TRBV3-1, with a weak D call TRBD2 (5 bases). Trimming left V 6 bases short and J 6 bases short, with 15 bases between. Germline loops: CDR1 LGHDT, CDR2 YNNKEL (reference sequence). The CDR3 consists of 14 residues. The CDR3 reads CASRDVGDSNEQFF. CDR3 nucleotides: TGTGCCAGCAGGGATGTGGGAGACTCCAATGAGCAGTTCTTC.

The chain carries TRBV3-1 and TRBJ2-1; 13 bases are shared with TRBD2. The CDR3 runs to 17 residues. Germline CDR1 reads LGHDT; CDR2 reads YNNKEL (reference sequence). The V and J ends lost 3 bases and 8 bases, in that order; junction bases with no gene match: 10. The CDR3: CASSQDLLAGGLDEQFF. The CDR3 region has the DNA TGTGCCAGCAGCCAGGACCTACTAGCGGGGGGGCTCGATGAGCAGTTCTTC.

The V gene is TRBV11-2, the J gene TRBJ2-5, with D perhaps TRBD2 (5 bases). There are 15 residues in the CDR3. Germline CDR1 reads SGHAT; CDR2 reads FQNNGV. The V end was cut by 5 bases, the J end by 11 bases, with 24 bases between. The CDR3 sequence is CASSRPSDYTNEQYF. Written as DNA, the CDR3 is TGTGCCAGCAGCCGACCTTCCGACTACACCAATGAGCAGTACTTC.

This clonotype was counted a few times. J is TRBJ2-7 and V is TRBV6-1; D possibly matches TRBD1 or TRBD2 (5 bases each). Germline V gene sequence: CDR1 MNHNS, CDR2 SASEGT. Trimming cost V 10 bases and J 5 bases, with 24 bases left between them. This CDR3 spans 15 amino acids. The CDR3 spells CATTSGLLPDNEQYF. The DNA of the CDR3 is TGTGCCACCACTTCGGGGCTCCTGCCTGACAACGAGCAGTACTTC.

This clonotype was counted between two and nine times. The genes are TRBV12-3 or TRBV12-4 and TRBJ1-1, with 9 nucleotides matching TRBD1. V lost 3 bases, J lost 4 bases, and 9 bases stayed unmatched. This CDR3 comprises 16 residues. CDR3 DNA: TGTGCCAGCAGTTTTGTGGGACAGGGTGCTGGCACTGAAGCTTTCTTT. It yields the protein CASSFVGQGAGTEAFF.

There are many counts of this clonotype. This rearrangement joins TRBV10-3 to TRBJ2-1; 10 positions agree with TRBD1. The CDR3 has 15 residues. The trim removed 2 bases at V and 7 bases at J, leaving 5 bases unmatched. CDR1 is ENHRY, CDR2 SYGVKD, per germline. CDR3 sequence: CAISEPGQGLNEQFF. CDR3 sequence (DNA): TGTGCCATCAGTGAGCCGGGACAGGGGTTGAATGAGCAGTTCTTC.

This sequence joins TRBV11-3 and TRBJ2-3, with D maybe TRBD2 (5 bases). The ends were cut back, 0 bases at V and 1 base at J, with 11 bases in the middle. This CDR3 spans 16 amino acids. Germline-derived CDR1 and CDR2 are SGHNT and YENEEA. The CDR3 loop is CASSLDYGVRTDTQYF. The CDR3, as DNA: TGTGCCAGCAGCTTAGATTACGGGGTCCGCACAGATACGCAGTATTTT.

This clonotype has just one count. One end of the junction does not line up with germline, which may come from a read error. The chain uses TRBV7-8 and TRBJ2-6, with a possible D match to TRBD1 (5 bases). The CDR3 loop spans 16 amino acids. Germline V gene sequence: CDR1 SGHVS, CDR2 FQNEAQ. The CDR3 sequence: CASSLGPFSGANALTF. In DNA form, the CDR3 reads TGTGCCAGCAGCTTAGGGCCCTTCTCTGGGGCCAACGCCCTGACTTTC. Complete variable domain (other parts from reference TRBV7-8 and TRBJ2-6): GAGVSQSPRYKVAKRGQDVALRCDPISGHVSLFWYQQALGQGPEFLTYFQNEAQLDKSGLPSDRFFAERPEGSVSTLKIQRTQQEDSAVYLCASSLGPFSGANALTFGAGSRLTVL.

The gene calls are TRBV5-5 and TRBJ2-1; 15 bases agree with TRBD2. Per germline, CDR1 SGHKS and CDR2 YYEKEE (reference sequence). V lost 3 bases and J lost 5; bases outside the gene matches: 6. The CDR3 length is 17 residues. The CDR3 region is CASSSGLAGGLNNEQFF. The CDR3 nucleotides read TGTGCCAGCAGCTCTGGACTAGCGGGGGGGCTAAACAATGAGCAGTTCTTC.

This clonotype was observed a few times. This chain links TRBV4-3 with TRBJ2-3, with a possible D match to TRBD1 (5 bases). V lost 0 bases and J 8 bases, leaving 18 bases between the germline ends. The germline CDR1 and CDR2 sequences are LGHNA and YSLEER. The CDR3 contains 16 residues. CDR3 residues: CASSQDWQGRVRTQYF. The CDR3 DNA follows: TGCGCCAGCAGCCAAGATTGGCAGGGTAGGGTTCGTACGCAGTATTTT.